The entry below gives a single TCR beta chain sequence along with its context. The antigen remains undetermined. This table comes from immunoSEQ multiplex PCR, and its TCRdb copy is limited to in-frame clones, with some not included. The sample has 65,000 to 75,000 clones; around 94% are singletons. The data are from a study of cytomegalovirus exposure and HLA in healthy donors. Study-wide points: A later analysis found first-cohort TCR clusters tended to co-occur in the 130 or so validation repertoires. A classifier reportedly called cytomegalovirus status with high sensitivity and specificity.

This CDR3 comprises 15 residues. Trimming at V came to 0 bases and at J to 2 bases, leaving 4 bases not matched to a gene. Looked up from germline, CDR1 is SGDLS and CDR2 is YYNGEE. This chain uses TRBV9 with TRBJ1-1; 7 bases align to TRBD1. The source is a young woman in good health and CMV-seropositive. Sequencing was carried out using PBMCs. The CDR3, as DNA: TGTGCCAGCAGCGTAGTTCAGGGGGATAACACTGAAGCTTTCTTT. Its translation is CASSVVQGDNTEAFF.